Below are 13 T cell receptor beta chains sequenced from a single sample in a study of beta chain features in type 1 diabetes. cDNA synthesis used the whole RNA isolate, giving expressed TCRB sequences. The repertoire was sequenced with immunoSEQ multiplex PCR; TCRdb's copy has only in-frame clones and lacks some. The data contain a few hundred thousand clones, 9.5% to 11% of them singletons. The material sequenced was naive CD4+ T cells from blood. The receptors shown here come from a woman aged 30 to 39 in good health.

The sample holds a few counts of this clone. The chain recombines TRBV28 with TRBJ2-7; 10 bases map to TRBD2. The CDR3 sequence is 14 residues long. The germline V gene encodes CDR1 MDHEN and CDR2 SYDVKM. The ends lost 7 bases at V and 2 bases at J; junction bases unmatched: 5. The DNA of the CDR3 is TGTGCCAGCAAATGGACTAGCGGTCCCTACGAGCAGTACTTC. Amino acids: CASKWTSGPYEQYF.

This clone was found once. This chain links TRBV18 with TRBJ2-7, with 7 bases identical to TRBD1. Germline V lookup: CDR1 KGHSH, CDR2 LQKENI. Unmatched junction bases numbered 5, after V lost 0 bases and J lost 3 bases. This CDR3 has 15 residues. The CDR3 protein is CASSPPSGTDYEQYF. CDR3 sequence (DNA): TGTGCCAGCTCACCACCTTCCGGGACAGACTACGAGCAGTACTTC.

The rearrangement links TRBV5-4 to TRBJ2-5; 7 positions match TRBD2. This CDR3 has 16 amino acids. V shed 1 base and J 2 bases; nucleotides not matched to a gene: 8. Germline V gene sequence: CDR1 SGHNT, CDR2 YYREEE (reference sequence). Here the CDR3 DNA reads TGTGCCAGCAGCTTGAACCCCGGGGGGATTCAAGAGACCCAGTACTTC. It encodes CASSLNPGGIQETQYF.

In this sample, this clone turned up a few times. This sequence joins TRBV7-9 and TRBJ1-4; unclear D gene. The V gene's germline CDR1 is SEHNR and CDR2 FQNEAQ (reference sequence). CDR3 length: 12 amino acids. Trimming cost V 3 bases and J 5 bases, with 4 bases left between them. The CDR3: CASSFTNEKLFF. In nucleotides, the CDR3 is TGTGCCAGCAGCTTTACAAATGAAAAACTGTTTTTT.

This sequence joins TRBV28 and TRBJ1-1, with D unresolved. Trimming left V 7 bases short and J 9 bases short, with 21 bases between. This CDR3 is built from 14 residues. Germline-derived CDR1 and CDR2 are MDHEN and SYDVKM. DNA for the CDR3: TGTGCCAGCACCGACTCCCTGCGTTCGGAGAAAGCTTTCTTT. Its translation: CASTDSLRSEKAFF.

This clone was observed a few times. The chain recombines TRBV30 with TRBJ2-3; 7 positions match TRBD2. Trimming took 0 bases from V and 1 from J; bases not matched to a gene: 4. This CDR3 has 15 residues. Germline CDR1 reads GTSNPN; CDR2 reads SVGIG (reference sequence). The CDR3 loop reads CAWSVRLAGTDTQYF. CDR3 bases: TGTGCCTGGAGTGTACGTCTAGCGGGCACAGATACGCAGTATTTT.

The V and J genes are TRBV30 and TRBJ1-2; weak D call: TRBD1 (5 bases). The CDR3 spans 14 residues. V was cut by 2 bases and J by 3 bases, with 13 bases left in between. Germline assignment: CDR1 GTSNPN and CDR2 SVGIG (reference sequence). CDR3 amino acids: CAWSMGPIDYGYTF. DNA for the CDR3: TGTGCCTGGAGTATGGGGCCTATCGACTATGGCTACACCTTC.

The V call is TRBV2, the J call TRBJ2-1; 8 bases match TRBD2. Germline lookup yields CDR1 SNHLY and CDR2 FYNNEI. With 5 bases clipped from V and 8 bases from J, the junction kept 11 bases outside the gene matches. The CDR3 totals 15 residues. The CDR3 coding sequence is TGTGCCAGCAGTACGAACAGCGGGGGCTCGCATGAGCAGTTCTTC. Protein product: CASSTNSGGSHEQFF.

The V and J genes are TRBV5-4 and TRBJ2-7; TRBD2 agrees at 9 bases. The germline V gene encodes CDR1 SGHNT and CDR2 YYREEE (reference sequence). The ends lost 7 bases at V and 3 bases at J; junction bases unmatched: 11. CDR3 size: 15 residues. CDR3 in amino acids: CASRIGSGSSYEQYF. CDR3 in DNA: TGTGCCAGCCGGATCGGTAGCGGGAGTAGCTACGAGCAGTACTTC.

The chain joins TRBV5-1 to TRBJ2-1, with TRBD1 identical over 9 bases. CDR1 and CDR2 (germline): SGHRS, YFSETQ. The CDR3 extends over 15 amino acids. Germline trimming cut 4 bases from V and 6 bases from J; bases unmatched to any gene: 8. This CDR3 is CASSQYGTGINEQFF. The CDR3 DNA reads TGCGCCAGCAGCCAGTATGGGACAGGGATCAATGAGCAGTTCTTC.

The rearrangement joins TRBV2 to TRBJ2-2; D is unclear. The V end lost 6 bases, the J end lost 1 base, and 6 bases lay between the germline ends. CDR1 and CDR2 from the germline V gene are SNHLY and FYNNEI. This CDR3 comprises 13 residues. This CDR3 reads CASRARNTGELFF. In DNA form, the CDR3 reads TGTGCCAGCAGGGCTAGGAACACCGGGGAGCTGTTTTTT.

This chain links TRBV2 with TRBJ1-2, with TRBD1 identical over 8 bases. This CDR3 has 13 amino acids. Germline V gene sequence: CDR1 SNHLY, CDR2 FYNNEI. J lost 7 bases, V lost 5 bases, and 6 bases had no gene match. The CDR3 DNA reads as TGTGCCAGCAGTTGGACAGGGTCTGCTGGCTACACCTTC. It translates to CASSWTGSAGYTF.

This chain connects TRBV7-2 to TRBJ2-7, with D possibly being TRBD2 (5 bases). Germline values: CDR1 SGHTA, CDR2 FQGNSA. V dropped 0 bases and J dropped 6 bases, with 12 bases sitting between them. The CDR3 length is 14 residues. The DNA of the CDR3 is TGTGCCAGCAGCTTAGCGAGGGTGCGAAGCGAGCAGTACTTC. It translates to CASSLARVRSEQYF.